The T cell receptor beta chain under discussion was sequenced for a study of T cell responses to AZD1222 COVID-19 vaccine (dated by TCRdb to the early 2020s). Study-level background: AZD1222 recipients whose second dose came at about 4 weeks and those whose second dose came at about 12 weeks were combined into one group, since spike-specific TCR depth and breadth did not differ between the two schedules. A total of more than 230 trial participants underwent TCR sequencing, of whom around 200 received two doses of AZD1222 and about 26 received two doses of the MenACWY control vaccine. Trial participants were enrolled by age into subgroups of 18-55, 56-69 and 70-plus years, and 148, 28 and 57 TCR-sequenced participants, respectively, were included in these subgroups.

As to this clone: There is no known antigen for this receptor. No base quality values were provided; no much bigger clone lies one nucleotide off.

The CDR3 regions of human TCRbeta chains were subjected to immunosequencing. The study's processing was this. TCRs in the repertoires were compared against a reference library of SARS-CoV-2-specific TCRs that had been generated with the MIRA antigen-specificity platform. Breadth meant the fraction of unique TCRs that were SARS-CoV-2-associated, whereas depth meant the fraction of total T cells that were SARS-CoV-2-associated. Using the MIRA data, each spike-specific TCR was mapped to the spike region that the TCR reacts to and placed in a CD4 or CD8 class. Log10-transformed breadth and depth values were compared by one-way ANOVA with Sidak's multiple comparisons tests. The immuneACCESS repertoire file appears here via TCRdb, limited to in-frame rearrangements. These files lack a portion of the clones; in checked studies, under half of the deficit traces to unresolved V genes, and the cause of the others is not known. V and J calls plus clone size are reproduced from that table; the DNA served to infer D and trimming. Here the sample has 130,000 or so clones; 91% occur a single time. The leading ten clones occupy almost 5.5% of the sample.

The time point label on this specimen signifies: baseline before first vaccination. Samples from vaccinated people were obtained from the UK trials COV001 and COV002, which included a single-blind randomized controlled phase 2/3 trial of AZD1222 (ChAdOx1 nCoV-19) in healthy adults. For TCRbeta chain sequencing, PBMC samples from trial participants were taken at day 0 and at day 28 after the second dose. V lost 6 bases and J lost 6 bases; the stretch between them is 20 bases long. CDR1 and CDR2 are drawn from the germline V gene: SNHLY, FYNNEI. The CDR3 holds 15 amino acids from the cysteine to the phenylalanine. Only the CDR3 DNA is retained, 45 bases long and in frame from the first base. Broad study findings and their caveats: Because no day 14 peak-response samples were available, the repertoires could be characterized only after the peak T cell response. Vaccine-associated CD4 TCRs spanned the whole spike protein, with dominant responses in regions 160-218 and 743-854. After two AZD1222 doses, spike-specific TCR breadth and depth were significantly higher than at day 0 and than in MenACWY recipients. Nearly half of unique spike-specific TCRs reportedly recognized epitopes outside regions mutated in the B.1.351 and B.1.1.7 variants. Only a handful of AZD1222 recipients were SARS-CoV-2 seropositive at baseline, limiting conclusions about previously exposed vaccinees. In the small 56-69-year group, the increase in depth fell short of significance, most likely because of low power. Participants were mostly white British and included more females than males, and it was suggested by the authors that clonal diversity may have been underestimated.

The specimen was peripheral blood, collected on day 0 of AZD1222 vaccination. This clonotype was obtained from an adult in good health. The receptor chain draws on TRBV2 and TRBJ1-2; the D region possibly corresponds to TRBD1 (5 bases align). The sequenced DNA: TGTGCCAGCAGATCGGGACCCGCAGTTCAGGATGGCTACACCTTC. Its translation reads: CASRSGPAVQDGYTF.